One sample yielded the 11 T cell receptor beta chains listed below, sequenced in a study of OX40 agonist ivuxolimab in advanced cancers. The data were produced by immunoSEQ multiplex PCR, yet TCRdb's version contains in-frame clones alone and is incomplete. Of tens of thousands of clones in the sample, roughly nine tenths were seen once. The specimen was CD4+ or CD8+ T cells sorted from blood, collected in a trial of the OX40 agonist ivuxolimab. The source is an adult with an advanced solid tumor such as melanoma, head and neck, liver or kidney cancer.

The chain combines TRBV19 with TRBJ2-5; 9 positions match TRBD1. The CDR3 length is 15 residues. Germline CDR1 is LNHDA and CDR2 is SQIVND (reference sequence). Trimming took 7 bases from V and 3 from J; bases not matched to a gene: 9. For the CDR3, the DNA is TGTGCCAGTACCCCACGGACAGGGGACAAAGAGACCCAGTACTTC. It specifies CASTPRTGDKETQYF.

This clone was seen once. The J gene is TRBJ2-7, the V gene TRBV7-2; D not resolved. This CDR3 has 17 amino acids. CDR1 and CDR2 from the germline V gene are SGHTA and FQGNSA. V gave up 5 bases and J gave up 3 bases, with 23 bases separating them. The CDR3 is CASSGELGRWMVYEQYF. In nucleotides, the CDR3 is TGTGCCAGCAGCGGAGAACTCGGACGGTGGATGGTCTACGAGCAGTACTTC.

This sequence joins TRBV11-2 and TRBJ2-7, with D unresolved. Between the trimmed V and J ends, which lost 5 bases and 3 bases, there was a span of 8 bases. CDR1 and CDR2 from the germline V gene are SGHAT and FQNNGV. There are 12 residues in the CDR3. The CDR3 loop reads CASSRQGYEQYF. The CDR3 nucleotides are TGTGCCAGCAGCCGCCAAGGCTACGAGCAGTACTTC.

The chain has TRBV28 and TRBJ1-1, with D unresolved. Germline V CDR1 and CDR2: MDHEN, SYDVKM. The V end was cut by 7 bases, the J end by 2 bases, with 11 bases between. This CDR3 comprises 13 residues. In DNA, the CDR3 is TGTGCCAGCAATAGGGAAATAAACACTGAAGCTTTCTTT. As protein: CASNREINTEAFF.

CDR3 DNA sequence: TGTGCCAGCAGTTTATATAGGACAGGGTTCAATGAAAAACTGTTTTTT. It is translated as CASSLYRTGFNEKLFF. V gene TRBV28 combines with J gene TRBJ1-4; TRBD1 aligns across 8 bases. The V gene end was trimmed by 1 base and the J gene end by 5 bases; junction bases not matched to a gene: 6. CDR1 MDHEN and CDR2 SYDVKM come from the germline V gene. The CDR3 is 16 amino acids.

The chain uses TRBV7-3 and TRBJ1-1, with D unresolved. Germline V CDR1 and CDR2: SGHTA, FQGTGA. The CDR3 covers 14 residues. V shed 2 bases and J shed 4 bases, with 11 bases lying between them. CDR3 bases: TGTGCCAGCAGCTTAGGGGTCATGGGCACTGAAGCTTTCTTT. Encoded protein: CASSLGVMGTEAFF.

The chain employs TRBV7-6 and TRBJ1-2, with 9 bases lining up with TRBD1. The CDR3 is made up of 14 amino acids. Germline lookup yields CDR1 SGHVS and CDR2 FNYEAQ. The junction had 1 base not matched to a gene; V was cut back by 0 bases and J by 5 bases. This CDR3 reads CASSLAGTGYGYTF. CDR3 bases: TGTGCCAGCAGCTTAGCGGGGACAGGGTATGGCTACACCTTC.

This CDR3 is CASTLARDNSPLHF. The DNA of the CDR3 is TGTGCCAGCACCCTGGCTAGGGATAATTCACCCCTCCACTTT. The chain joins TRBV2 to TRBJ1-6; D unresolved. V was cut by 7 bases and J by 5 bases, with 12 bases left in between. The length of the CDR3 is 14 residues. The germline V gene has CDR1 SNHLY and CDR2 FYNNEI.

The chain is built from TRBV6-5 and TRBJ2-7; D gene unclear. The length of the CDR3 is 14 residues. Deletions cut 2 bases from V and 2 bases from J, with 10 bases between. Germline lookup yields CDR1 MNHEY and CDR2 SVGAGI. The CDR3 sequence: CASSYLDGAYEQYF. CDR3 nucleotides: TGTGCCAGCAGTTACCTGGACGGAGCCTACGAGCAGTACTTC.

The chain joins TRBV19 to TRBJ2-4; possibly TRBD1 or TRBD2 for D (5 bases each). The ends were cut back, 4 bases at V and 6 bases at J, with 7 bases in the middle. CDR3 length: 12 amino acids. Germline CDR1 LNHDA, CDR2 SQIVND (reference sequence). The DNA of the CDR3 is TGTGCCAGTAGTAGGGACCCAAACATTCAGTACTTC. This codes for CASSRDPNIQYF. Using reference TRBV19 and TRBJ2-4 for the parts outside the CDR3, the full variable domain is DGGITQSPKYLFRKEGQNVTLSCEQNLNHDAMYWYRQDPGQGLRLIYYSQIVNDFQKGDIAEGYSVSREKKESFPLTVTSAQKNPTAFYLCASSRDPNIQYFGAGTRLSVL.

This chain connects TRBV18 to TRBJ1-2, with TRBD1 matching over 9 bases. J gave up 6 bases and V 5 bases, and 7 bases lay outside the gene matches. Germline CDR1 and CDR2: KGHSH and LQKENI. The CDR3 is 14 residues long. CDR3 nucleotide sequence: TGTGCCAGCTCAATCTGGGACAGGGCCCATGGCTACACCTTC. Its protein product is CASSIWDRAHGYTF.